The next 16 T cell receptor beta chains were all read from a single sample in a study of blood T cell repertoires in COVID-19. Measured with immunoSEQ multiplex PCR; TCRdb has only the in-frame clones, and not every one. The table records hundreds of thousands of clones, roughly 86% of them present only once. Specimen: peripheral blood. These receptors were obtained from a man between 18 and 29 years old with active or convalescent COVID-19.

The rearrangement uses TRBV4-1 and TRBJ1-4; D uncertain. Germline V gene lookup returns CDR1 MGHRA and CDR2 YSYEKL. This CDR3 region has 19 residues. The V and J ends lost 1 base and 0 bases respectively, with 18 bases between them. CDR3 sequence: CASSQVAPPWSSTNEKLFF. The CDR3 DNA is TGCGCCAGCAGCCAAGTTGCGCCTCCCTGGTCGTCAACTAATGAAAAACTGTTTTTT.

V is TRBV19 and J is TRBJ1-1; D perhaps matches TRBD1 (6 bases). The CDR3 spans 17 residues. In germline, CDR1 is LNHDA, CDR2 SQIVND (reference sequence). Deletions cut 5 bases from V and 0 bases from J, with 19 bases between. CDR3 in amino acids: CASSGPEQGSMNTEAFF. The CDR3, as DNA: TGTGCCAGTAGTGGACCCGAACAGGGTTCCATGAACACTGAAGCTTTCTTT.

The table lists this clone with a few counts. The V call is TRBV25-1, the J call TRBJ1-6; 7 nucleotides match TRBD1. There are 14 residues in the CDR3. Looked up from germline, CDR1 is MGHDK and CDR2 is SYGVNS. Trimming removed 2 bases from V and 10 bases from J; junction bases left unmatched: 5. The CDR3 here is CASSEAGGWSPLHF. The DNA for the CDR3 is TGTGCCAGCAGTGAAGCAGGGGGATGGTCACCCCTCCACTTT.

As for this clone: The junction and the germline gene differ at one end; a read error may be behind it. The chain is built from TRBV7-8 and TRBJ2-7; the D gene is possibly TRBD2 (7 bases). The CDR3 contains 15 residues. CDR1 is SGHVS, CDR2 FQNEAQ, per germline. CDR3 sequence (DNA): TGTGCCAGCAGCTTCCTTATTGGGGGGGCCTATGAGCAGTACTTC. Protein: CASSFLIGGAYEQYF.

The rearrangement joins TRBV3-1 (or the pseudogene TRBV3-2) to TRBJ1-2; weak D call: TRBD1 (6 bases). The length of the CDR3 is 18 residues. V lost 5 bases and J 4 bases, leaving 26 bases between the germline ends. In germline, CDR1 is LGHDT, CDR2 YNNKEL (reference sequence). CDR3 bases: TGTGCCAGCAGCAAGCTCGGAAAGACAGGAGGCGAGGGCTATGGCTACACCTTC. Translation: CASSKLGKTGGEGYGYTF.

The rearrangement joins TRBV19 to TRBJ1-1, with D maybe TRBD1 (5 bases). Per the germline V gene, CDR1 is LNHDA and CDR2 is SQIVND (reference sequence). V was shortened by 5 bases and J by 1 base, with 8 bases between the two germline ends. The CDR3 has 13 amino acids. The CDR3 coding sequence is TGTGCCAGTAGTGTTACAGGGAACACTGAAGCTTTCTTT. As protein: CASSVTGNTEAFF.

This clone is a singleton in its sample. The chain recombines TRBV24-1 with TRBJ1-1; D unclear. The CDR3 contains 9 residues. Trimming took 12 bases from V and 8 from J, leaving 9 bases between them. Germline V gene sequence: CDR1 KGHDR, CDR2 SFDVKD. CDR3 bases: TGTGCCCCCCCCGGGGAAGCTTTCTTT. Amino acids: CAPPGEAFF.

J is TRBJ2-7 and V is TRBV13, with 7 bases lining up with TRBD2. After removal of 5 bases from V and 0 bases from J, the junction contained 13 bases not matched to a gene. From germline, CDR1 is PRHDT and CDR2 FYEKMQ (reference sequence). The length of the CDR3 is 17 residues. CDR3 sequence (DNA): TGTGCCAGCAGCCCCGCTAGACTAGCCCGTAGCTCCTACGAGCAGTACTTC. Its translation: CASSPARLARSSYEQYF. Full variable domain (missing parts from reference TRBV13 and TRBJ2-7): AAGVIQSPRHLIKEKRETATLKCYPIPRHDTVYWYQQGPGQDPQFLISFYEKMQSDKGSIPDRFSAQQFSDYHSELNMSSLELGDSALYFCASSPARLARSSYEQYFGPGTRLTVT.

The chain recombines TRBV10-3 with TRBJ2-1; 7 nucleotides align to TRBD1. Germline V gives CDR1 ENHRY, CDR2 SYGVKD. V trimming: 6 bases; J trimming: 15 bases; junction bases outside the gene matches: 8. The CDR3 runs to 11 residues. In nucleotides, the CDR3 is TGTGCCATCAGCCATACAGGGGACACGTTCTTC. This sequence encodes CAISHTGDTFF.

The chain uses TRBV4-2 and TRBJ2-3; TRBD1 matches at 7 bases. This CDR3 comprises 14 residues. Germline V lookup: CDR1 LGHNA, CDR2 YNFKEQ. V was pared by 4 bases and J by 6 bases, with 7 bases of the junction left unmatched. CDR3 coding DNA: TGTGCCAGCAGCCGCGAAGAGGGGGCGGATACGCAGTATTTT. Translating it yields CASSREEGADTQYF.

This CDR3 is CASSDAGTGSYEQYF. CDR3 in DNA: TGTGCCAGCAGTGACGCCGGGACAGGGTCCTACGAGCAGTACTTC. The V and J genes are TRBV25-1 and TRBJ2-7; TRBD1 matches at 9 bases. This CDR3 region has 15 residues. The germline V gene encodes CDR1 MGHDK and CDR2 SYGVNS. Trimming took 3 bases from V and 1 from J; bases not matched to a gene: 4.

J is TRBJ2-3 and V is TRBV5-4; 15 bases line up with TRBD2. CDR1 is SGHNT and CDR2 is YYREEE in the germline V gene (reference sequence). The CDR3 sequence is 16 residues long. J was trimmed by 2 bases and V by 3 bases; bases with no gene match: 1. CDR3 nucleotides: TGTGCCAGCAGCTGGACTAGCGGGGGGGACACAGATACGCAGTATTTT. Its protein product is CASSWTSGGDTDTQYF.

The chain is built from TRBV19 and TRBJ2-7, with a weak D call TRBD1 (6 bases). The length of the CDR3 is 15 residues. The germline gives CDR1 LNHDA, CDR2 SQIVND (reference sequence). Trimming pared 6 bases from V and 2 bases from J, leaving 17 bases between. As DNA, the CDR3 is TGTGCCAGTAGCCCTGAACAGGGAGCAACCTACGAGCAGTACTTC. It translates to CASSPEQGATYEQYF.

This clone has only one observation. This rearrangement joins TRBV19 to TRBJ1-1; TRBD1 agrees at 7 bases. V gave up 5 bases and J gave up 11 bases; unmatched junction bases: 8. This CDR3 comprises 12 residues. The germline V gene encodes CDR1 LNHDA and CDR2 SQIVND (reference sequence). The CDR3 reads CASSLRQGMAFF. In DNA form, the CDR3 reads TGTGCCAGTAGTCTCCGACAGGGCATGGCTTTCTTT.

The V call is TRBV10-3, the J call TRBJ1-2; D is perhaps TRBD1 (5 bases). The V gene lost 3 bases and the J gene lost 7 bases, with 15 bases spanning the gap. CDR3 length: 14 residues. In germline, CDR1 is ENHRY, CDR2 SYGVKD. CDR3 loop: CAISDYRISPGYTF. CDR3 in DNA: TGTGCCATCAGTGATTACAGGATCTCTCCTGGCTACACCTTC.

The chain couples TRBV6-6 to TRBJ2-5; 7 bases are shared with TRBD1. The CDR3 loop spans 16 amino acids. V gave up 0 bases and J gave up 1 base; unmatched junction bases: 5. In germline, CDR1 is MNHNY, CDR2 SVGAGI (reference sequence). The CDR3 here is CASSYSGTALQETQYF. The CDR3 coding sequence is TGTGCCAGCAGTTACTCTGGGACAGCCCTCCAAGAGACCCAGTACTTC.